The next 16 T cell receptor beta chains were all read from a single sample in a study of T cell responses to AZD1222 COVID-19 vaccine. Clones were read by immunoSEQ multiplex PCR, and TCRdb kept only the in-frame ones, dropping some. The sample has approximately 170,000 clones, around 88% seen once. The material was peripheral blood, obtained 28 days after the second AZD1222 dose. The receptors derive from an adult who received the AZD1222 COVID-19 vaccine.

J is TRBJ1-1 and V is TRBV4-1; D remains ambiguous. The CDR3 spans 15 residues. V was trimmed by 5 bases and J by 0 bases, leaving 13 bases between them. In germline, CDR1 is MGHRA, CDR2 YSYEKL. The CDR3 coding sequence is TGCGCCAGCAGCGGCTCAGGAAAGATGAACACTGAAGCTTTCTTT. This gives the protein CASSGSGKMNTEAFF.

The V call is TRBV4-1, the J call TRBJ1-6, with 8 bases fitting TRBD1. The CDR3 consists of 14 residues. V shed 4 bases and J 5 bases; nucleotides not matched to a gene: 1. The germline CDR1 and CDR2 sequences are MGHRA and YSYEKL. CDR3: CASSLDRDNSPLHF. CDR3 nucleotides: TGCGCCAGCAGCCTGGACAGGGATAATTCACCCCTCCACTTT.

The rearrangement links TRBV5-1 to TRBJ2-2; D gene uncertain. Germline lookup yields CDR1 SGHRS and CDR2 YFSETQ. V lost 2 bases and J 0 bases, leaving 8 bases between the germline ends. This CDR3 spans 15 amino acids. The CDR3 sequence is CASSFRVANTGELFF. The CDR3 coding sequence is TGCGCCAGCAGCTTCCGGGTAGCGAACACCGGGGAGCTGTTTTTT.

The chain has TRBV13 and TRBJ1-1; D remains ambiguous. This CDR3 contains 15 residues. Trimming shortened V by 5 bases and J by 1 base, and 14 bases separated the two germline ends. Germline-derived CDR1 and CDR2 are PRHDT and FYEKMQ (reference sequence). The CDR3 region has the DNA TGTGCCAGCAGCCTCCCGGGCATCAAGAACACTGAAGCTTTCTTT. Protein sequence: CASSLPGIKNTEAFF.

The CDR3 region is CAWSVAQGERPQHF. CDR3 nucleotides: TGTGCCTGGAGTGTTGCACAGGGCGAGAGGCCCCAGCATTTT. V usage is TRBV30 and J usage is TRBJ1-5; weak D call: TRBD1 (6 bases). CDR3 length: 14 residues. Trimming took off 0 bases at V and 9 bases at J, with 15 bases between the two ends. In germline, CDR1 is GTSNPN, CDR2 SVGIG (reference sequence).

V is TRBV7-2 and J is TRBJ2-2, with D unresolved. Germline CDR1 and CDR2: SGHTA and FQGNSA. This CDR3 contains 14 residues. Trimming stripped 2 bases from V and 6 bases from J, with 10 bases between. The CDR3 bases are TGTGCCAGCAGCTTATCTTTAGCATCCGGGGAGCTGTTTTTT. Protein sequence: CASSLSLASGELFF.

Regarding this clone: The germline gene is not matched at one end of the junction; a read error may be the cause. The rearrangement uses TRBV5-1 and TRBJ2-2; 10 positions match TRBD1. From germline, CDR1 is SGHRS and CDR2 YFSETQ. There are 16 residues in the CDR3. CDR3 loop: CASSLGDRGHTGELFF. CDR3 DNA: TGCGCCAGCAGTTTGGGGGACAGGGGTCACACCGGGGAGCTGTTTTTT. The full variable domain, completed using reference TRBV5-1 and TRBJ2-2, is KAGVTQTPRYLIKTRGQQVTLSCSPISGHRSVSWYQQTPGQGLQFLFEYFSETQRNKGNFPGRFSGRQFSNSRSEMNVSTLELGDSALYLCASSLGDRGHTGELFFGEGSRLTVL.

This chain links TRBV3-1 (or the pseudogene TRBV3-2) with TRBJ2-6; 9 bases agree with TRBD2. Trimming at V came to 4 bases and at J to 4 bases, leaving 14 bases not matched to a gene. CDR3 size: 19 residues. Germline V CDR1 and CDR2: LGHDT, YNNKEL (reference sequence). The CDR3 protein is CASSPEGAGGPSGANVLTF. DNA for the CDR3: TGTGCCAGCAGCCCCGAGGGAGCGGGGGGTCCCTCGGGGGCCAACGTCCTGACTTTC.

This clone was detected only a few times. CDR3 protein: CASNAPGHTDTQYF. CDR3 DNA: TGTGCCAGCAACGCCCCAGGGCACACAGATACGCAGTATTTT. The chain uses TRBV6-5 and TRBJ2-3; D may be TRBD1 (5 bases). Germline V gene lookup returns CDR1 MNHEY and CDR2 SVGAGI. Trimming pared 7 bases from V and 2 bases from J, leaving 13 bases between. CDR3 size: 14 residues.

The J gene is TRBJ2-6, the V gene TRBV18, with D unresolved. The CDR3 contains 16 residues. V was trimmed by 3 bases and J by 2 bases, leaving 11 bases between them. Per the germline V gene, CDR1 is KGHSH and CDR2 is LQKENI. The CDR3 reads CASSPAEVAGANVLTF. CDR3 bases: TGTGCCAGCTCACCGGCTGAGGTGGCTGGGGCCAACGTCCTGACTTTC.

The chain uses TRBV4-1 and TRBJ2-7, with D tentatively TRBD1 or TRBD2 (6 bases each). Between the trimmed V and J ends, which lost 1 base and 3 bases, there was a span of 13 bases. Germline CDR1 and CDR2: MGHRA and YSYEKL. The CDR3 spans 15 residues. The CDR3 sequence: CASSQGTGGGYEQYF. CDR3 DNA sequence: TGCGCCAGCAGCCAAGGTACAGGAGGGGGCTACGAGCAGTACTTC.

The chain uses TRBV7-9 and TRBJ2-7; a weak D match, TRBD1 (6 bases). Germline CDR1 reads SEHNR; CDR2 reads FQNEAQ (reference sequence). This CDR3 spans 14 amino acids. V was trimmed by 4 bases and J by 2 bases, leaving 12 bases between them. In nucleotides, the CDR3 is TGTGCCAGCAGCTCATCGGGACAAGCCTACGAGCAGTACTTC. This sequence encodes CASSSSGQAYEQYF.

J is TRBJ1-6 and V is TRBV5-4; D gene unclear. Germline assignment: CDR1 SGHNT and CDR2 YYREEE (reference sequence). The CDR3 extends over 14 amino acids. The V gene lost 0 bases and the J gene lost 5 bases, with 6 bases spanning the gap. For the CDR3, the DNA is TGTGCCAGCAGCTTGGAAGTGGATAATTCACCCCTCCACTTT. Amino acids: CASSLEVDNSPLHF.

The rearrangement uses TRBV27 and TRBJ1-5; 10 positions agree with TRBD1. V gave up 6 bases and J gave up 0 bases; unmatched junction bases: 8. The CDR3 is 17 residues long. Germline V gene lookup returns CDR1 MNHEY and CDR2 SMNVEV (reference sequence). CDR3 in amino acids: CASSPLRTGGSNQPQHF. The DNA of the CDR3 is TGTGCCAGCAGCCCCCTCCGGACAGGGGGTAGCAATCAGCCCCAGCATTTT.

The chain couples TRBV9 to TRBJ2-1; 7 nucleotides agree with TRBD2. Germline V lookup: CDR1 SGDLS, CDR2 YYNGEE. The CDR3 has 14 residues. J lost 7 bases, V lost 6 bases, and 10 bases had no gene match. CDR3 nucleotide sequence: TGTGCCAGCACCCCCCGGGACTACACGAATGAGCAGTTCTTC. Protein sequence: CASTPRDYTNEQFF.

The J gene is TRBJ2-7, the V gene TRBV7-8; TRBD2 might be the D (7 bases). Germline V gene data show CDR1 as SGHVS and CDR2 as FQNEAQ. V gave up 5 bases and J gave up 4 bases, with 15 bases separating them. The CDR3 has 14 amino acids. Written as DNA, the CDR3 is TGTGCCAGCAGCCCGGGGGGCGGGAAATACGAGCAGTACTTC. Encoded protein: CASSPGGGKYEQYF.